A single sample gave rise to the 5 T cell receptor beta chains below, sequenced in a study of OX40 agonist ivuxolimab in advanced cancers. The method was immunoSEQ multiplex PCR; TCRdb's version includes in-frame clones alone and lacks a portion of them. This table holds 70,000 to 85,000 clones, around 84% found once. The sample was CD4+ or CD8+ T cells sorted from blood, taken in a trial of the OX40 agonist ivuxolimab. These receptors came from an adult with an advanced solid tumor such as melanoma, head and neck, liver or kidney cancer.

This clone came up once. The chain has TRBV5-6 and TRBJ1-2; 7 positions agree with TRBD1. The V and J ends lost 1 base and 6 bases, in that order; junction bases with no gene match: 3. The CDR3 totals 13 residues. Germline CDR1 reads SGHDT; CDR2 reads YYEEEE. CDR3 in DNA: TGTGCCAGCAGCTTGTCAGGGGGAGATGGCTACACCTTC. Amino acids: CASSLSGGDGYTF.

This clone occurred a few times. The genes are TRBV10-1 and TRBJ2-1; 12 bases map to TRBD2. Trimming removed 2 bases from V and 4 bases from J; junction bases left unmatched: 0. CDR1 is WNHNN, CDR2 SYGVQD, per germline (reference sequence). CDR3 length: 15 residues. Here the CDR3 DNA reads TGCGCCAGCAGTGAGCTAGCGGGGGGGTACAATGAGCAGTTCTTC. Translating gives CASSELAGGYNEQFF.

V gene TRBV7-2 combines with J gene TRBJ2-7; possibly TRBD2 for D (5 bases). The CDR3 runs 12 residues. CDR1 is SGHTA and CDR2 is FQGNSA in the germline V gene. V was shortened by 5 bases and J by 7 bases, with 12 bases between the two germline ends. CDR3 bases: TGTGCCAGCAGCCCCGGGGTGAGAGAGCAGTACTTC. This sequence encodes CASSPGVREQYF.

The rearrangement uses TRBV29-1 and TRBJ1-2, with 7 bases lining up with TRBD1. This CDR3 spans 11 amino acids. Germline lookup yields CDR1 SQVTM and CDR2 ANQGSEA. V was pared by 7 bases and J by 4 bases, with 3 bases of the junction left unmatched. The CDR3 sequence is CSAGDSYGYTF. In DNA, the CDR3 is TGCAGCGCTGGGGACAGCTATGGCTACACCTTC.

The CDR3 loop is CASSKGAGETQYF. CDR3 in DNA: TGTGCCAGCAGCAAGGGGGCAGGGGAGACCCAGTACTTC. The rearrangement joins TRBV7-3 to TRBJ2-5; 7 positions match TRBD1. In germline, CDR1 is SGHTA, CDR2 FQGTGA. Trimming cost V 5 bases and J 5 bases; bases outside gene matches: 5. This CDR3 comprises 13 residues.